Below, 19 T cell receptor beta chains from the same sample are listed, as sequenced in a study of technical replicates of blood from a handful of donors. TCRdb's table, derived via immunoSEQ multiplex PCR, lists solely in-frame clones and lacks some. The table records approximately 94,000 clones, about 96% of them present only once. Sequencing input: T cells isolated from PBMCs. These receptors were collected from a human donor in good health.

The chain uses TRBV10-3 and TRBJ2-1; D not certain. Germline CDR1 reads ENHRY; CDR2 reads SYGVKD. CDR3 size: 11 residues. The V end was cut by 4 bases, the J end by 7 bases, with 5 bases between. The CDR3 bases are TGTGCCATCAGTGCTATAAATGAGCAGTTCTTC. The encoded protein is CAISAINEQFF.

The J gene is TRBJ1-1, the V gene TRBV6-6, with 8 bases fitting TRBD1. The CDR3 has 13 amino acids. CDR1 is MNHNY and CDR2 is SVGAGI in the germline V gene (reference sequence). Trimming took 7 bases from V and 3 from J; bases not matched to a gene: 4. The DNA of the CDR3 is TGTGCCAGCACCCCGACAGGGGACACTGAAGCTTTCTTT. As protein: CASTPTGDTEAFF.

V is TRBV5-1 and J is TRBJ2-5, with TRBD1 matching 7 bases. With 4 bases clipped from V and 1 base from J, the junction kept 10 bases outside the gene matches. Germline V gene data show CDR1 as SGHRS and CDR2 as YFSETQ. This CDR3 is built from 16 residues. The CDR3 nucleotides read TGCGCCAGCAGCCGGAACGGGGACAGACCCCAAGAGACCCAGTACTTC. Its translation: CASSRNGDRPQETQYF.

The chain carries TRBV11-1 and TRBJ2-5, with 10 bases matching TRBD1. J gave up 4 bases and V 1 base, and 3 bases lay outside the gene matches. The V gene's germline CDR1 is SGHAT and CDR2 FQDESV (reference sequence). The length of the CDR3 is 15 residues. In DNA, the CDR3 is TGTGCCAGCAGCTTAGGGGACAGGGGTCGAGAGACCCAGTACTTC. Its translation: CASSLGDRGRETQYF.

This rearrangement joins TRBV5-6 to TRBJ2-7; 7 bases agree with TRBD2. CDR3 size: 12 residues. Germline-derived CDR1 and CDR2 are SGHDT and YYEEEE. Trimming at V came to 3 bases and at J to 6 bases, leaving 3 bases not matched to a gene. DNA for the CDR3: TGTGCCAGCAGCTACCGGGGGGTCGAGCAGTACTTC. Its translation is CASSYRGVEQYF.

CDR3 sequence reads: CASSVAVGSYEQYF. CDR3 DNA: TGTGCCAGCAGCGTCGCGGTTGGGTCCTACGAGCAGTACTTC. This sequence joins TRBV9 and TRBJ2-7, with unresolved D. CDR1 is SGDLS, CDR2 YYNGEE, per germline. CDR3 length: 14 amino acids. The ends were cut back, 2 bases at V and 1 base at J, with 10 bases in the middle.

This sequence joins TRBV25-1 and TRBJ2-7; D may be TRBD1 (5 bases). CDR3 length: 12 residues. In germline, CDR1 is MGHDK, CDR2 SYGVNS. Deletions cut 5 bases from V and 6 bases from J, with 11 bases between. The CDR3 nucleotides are TGTGCCAGCAGTTCCCCAGGGTTCGAGCAGTACTTC. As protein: CASSSPGFEQYF.

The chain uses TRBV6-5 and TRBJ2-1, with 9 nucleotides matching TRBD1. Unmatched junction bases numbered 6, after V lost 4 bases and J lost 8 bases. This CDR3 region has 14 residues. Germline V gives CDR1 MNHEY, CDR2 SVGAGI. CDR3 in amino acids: CASSWIGQGHEQFF. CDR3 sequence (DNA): TGTGCCAGCAGTTGGATAGGACAGGGGCATGAGCAGTTCTTC.

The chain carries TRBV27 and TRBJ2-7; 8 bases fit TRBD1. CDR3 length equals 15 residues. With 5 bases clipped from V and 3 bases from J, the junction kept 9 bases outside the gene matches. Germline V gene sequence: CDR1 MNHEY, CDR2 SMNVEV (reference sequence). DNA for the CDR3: TGTGCCAGCAGTCTTAACAGGGGGAAGGGCTACGAGCAGTACTTC. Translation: CASSLNRGKGYEQYF.

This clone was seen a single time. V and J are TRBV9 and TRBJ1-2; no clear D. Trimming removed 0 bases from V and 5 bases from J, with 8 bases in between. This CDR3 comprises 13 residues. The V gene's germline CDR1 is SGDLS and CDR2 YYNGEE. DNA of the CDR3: TGTGCCAGCAGCGTAGCGGAGGGTTATGGCTACACCTTC. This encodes CASSVAEGYGYTF.

The CDR3 sequence: CASSHGRNYEQYF. In DNA, the CDR3 is TGTGCCAGCAGCCACGGGAGAAACTACGAGCAGTACTTC. The chain joins TRBV7-6 to TRBJ2-5; the D gene is possibly TRBD2 (6 bases). The J call may be in error: the DNA end matches TRBJ2-7 better. Germline assignment: CDR1 SGHVS and CDR2 FNYEAQ. The CDR3 covers 13 residues.

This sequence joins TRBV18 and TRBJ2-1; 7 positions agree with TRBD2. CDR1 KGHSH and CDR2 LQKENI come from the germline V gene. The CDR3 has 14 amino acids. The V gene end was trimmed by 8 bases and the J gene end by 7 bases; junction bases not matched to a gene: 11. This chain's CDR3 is CASAPGTISNEQFF. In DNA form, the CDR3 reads TGTGCCAGCGCCCCCGGGACTATTTCTAATGAGCAGTTCTTC.

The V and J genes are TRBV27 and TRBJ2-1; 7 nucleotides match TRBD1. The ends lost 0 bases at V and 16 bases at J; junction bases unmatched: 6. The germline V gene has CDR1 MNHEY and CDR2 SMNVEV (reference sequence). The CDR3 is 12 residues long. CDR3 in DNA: TGTGCCAGCAGTTTATCTAGGGGGCAGAGCTTCTTC. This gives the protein CASSLSRGQSFF.

CDR3 bases: TGTGCCAGCAGACCCGGACTAGCGGGAGGTGCAAACATTCAGTACTTC. This sequence encodes CASRPGLAGGANIQYF. The chain has TRBV7-9 and TRBJ2-4; 14 bases are a match to TRBD2. Looked up from germline, CDR1 is SEHNR and CDR2 is FQNEAQ (reference sequence). The CDR3 sequence is 16 residues long. The junction had 7 bases not matched to a gene; V was cut back by 6 bases and J by 6 bases. Filled out from reference TRBV7-9 and TRBJ2-4, the complete variable domain reads DTGVSQNPRHKITKRGQNVTFRCDPISEHNRLYWYRQTLGQGPEFLTYFQNEAQLEKSRLLSDRFSAERPKGSFSTLEIQRTEQGDSAMYLCASRPGLAGGANIQYFGAGTRLSVL.

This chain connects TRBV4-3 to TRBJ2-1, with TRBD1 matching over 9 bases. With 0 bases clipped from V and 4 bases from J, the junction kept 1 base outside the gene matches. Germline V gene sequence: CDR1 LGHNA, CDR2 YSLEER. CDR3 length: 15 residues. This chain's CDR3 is CASSQDGTGYNEQFF. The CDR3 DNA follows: TGCGCCAGCAGCCAAGATGGGACAGGGTACAATGAGCAGTTCTTC.

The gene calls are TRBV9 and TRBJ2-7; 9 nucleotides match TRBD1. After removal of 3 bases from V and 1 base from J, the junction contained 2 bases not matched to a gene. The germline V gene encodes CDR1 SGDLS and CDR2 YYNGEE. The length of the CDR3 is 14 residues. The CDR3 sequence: CASSETGGSYEQYF. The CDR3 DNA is TGTGCCAGCAGCGAGACAGGGGGTTCCTACGAGCAGTACTTC.

The CDR3 DNA sequence: TGTGCCAGTAGTCATCCTAGCGGGAGTGATGGCACAGATACGCAGTATTTT. This codes for CASSHPSGSDGTDTQYF. The chain employs TRBV19 and TRBJ2-3; 10 nucleotides agree with TRBD2. Germline V gene data show CDR1 as LNHDA and CDR2 as SQIVND (reference sequence). CDR3 length: 17 residues. V lost 5 bases, J lost 1 base, and 9 bases stayed unmatched. Filled out from reference TRBV19 and TRBJ2-3, the complete variable domain reads DGGITQSPKYLFRKEGQNVTLSCEQNLNHDAMYWYRQDPGQGLRLIYYSQIVNDFQKGDIAEGYSVSREKKESFPLTVTSAQKNPTAFYLCASSHPSGSDGTDTQYFGPGTRLTVL.

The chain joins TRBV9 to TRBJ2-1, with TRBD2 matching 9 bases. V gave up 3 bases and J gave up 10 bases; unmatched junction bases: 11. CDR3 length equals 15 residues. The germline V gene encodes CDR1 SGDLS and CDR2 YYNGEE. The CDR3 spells CASSGSSGKMREQFF. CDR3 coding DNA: TGTGCCAGCAGCGGATCTAGCGGGAAAATGAGGGAGCAGTTCTTC.

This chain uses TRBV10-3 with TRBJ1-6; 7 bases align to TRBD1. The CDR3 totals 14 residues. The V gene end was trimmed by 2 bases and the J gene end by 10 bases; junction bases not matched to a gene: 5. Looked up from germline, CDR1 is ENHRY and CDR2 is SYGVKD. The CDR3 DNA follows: TGTGCCATCAGTGAGGACAGGGAAAACTCACCCCTCCACTTT. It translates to CAISEDRENSPLHF.